This entry describes one T cell receptor beta chain. Antigen specificity is unknown. Deep-level running was used for the assay. Genomic DNA of each subset was evenly split across several immunoSEQ plates. TCRdb's copy holds only in-frame clones and misses some; the assay was immunoSEQ multiplex PCR. The sample yields about 710,000 clones, over 55% seen once. Trimming cost V 4 bases and J 7 bases, with 14 bases left between them. Germline assignment: CDR1 MDHEN and CDR2 SYDVKM. This CDR3 is 14 amino acids long. The entry originates in a study of shared clonotypes between healthy human individuals. Study-wide results and limits: Clonotypes shared by all four donors outscored non-shared clonotypes in generation probability. Sampling was confined to blood; repertoires within tissues likely differ.

The genes are TRBV28 and TRBJ2-1; D may be TRBD1 or TRBD2 (5 bases each). The receptor was derived from a woman in her 30s in good health. The material sequenced was memory CD4+ T cells sorted from blood. The subset is: CD45RA-negative fraction. As DNA, the CDR3 is TGTGCCAGCAGTTCTATGGGGGTAAGAAATGAGCAGTTCTTC. Its translation: CASSSMGVRNEQFF.